The rows below give T cell receptor beta chains drawn from one sample of a study of blood T cell repertoires in COVID-19. Generated by immunoSEQ multiplex PCR, the TCRdb table keeps only in-frame clones and is missing some. The table records roughly 240,000 clones, roughly 86% of them present only once. Sequencing was done on a sample of peripheral blood. The receptor set was obtained from a woman in her thirties who had recovered from COVID-19. Each CDR3 is given with its conserved first and last residue. Each record gives: D gene, J gene, V gene, clone size, CDR3 protein, CDR3 DNA. A D gene is named only where the DNA matches it firmly. The size entry is marked missing in some rows and otherwise reads once, few, many or a size class.

NA,TRBJ2-6,TRBV4-2,NA,CASSQGAYSGANVLTF,TGTGCCAGCAGCCAGGGGGCTTATTCTGGGGCCAACGTCCTGACTTTC
NA,TRBJ2-4,TRBV2,NA,CASNLESKNIQYF,TGTGCCAGCAACTTAGAGTCCAAAAACATTCAGTACTTC
NA,TRBJ2-7,TRBV2,NA,CASTWTGRGEQYF,TGTGCCAGCACATGGACTGGGCGAGGGGAGCAGTACTTC
TRBD1,TRBJ2-5,TRBV6-9,NA,CASSYSRDSEQETQYF,TGTGCCAGCAGTTATTCTAGGGACAGCGAACAAGAGACCCAGTACTTC
NA,TRBJ2-1,TRBV7-9,NA,CASSLAGGGEQFF,TGTGCCAGCAGCTTAGCAGGGGGTGGTGAGCAGTTCTTC
TRBD1,TRBJ1-6,TRBV27,NA,CASSPGTANSPLHF,TGTGCCAGCAGTCCAGGGACAGCTAATTCACCCCTCCACTTT
NA,TRBJ1-2,TRBV2,NA,CASSESRGTGYTF,TGTGCCAGCAGTGAGTCCCGGGGGACTGGCTACACCTTC
NA,TRBJ1-5,TRBV5-6,NA,CASSLGLRGQPQHF,TGTGCCAGCAGCTTGGGGCTAAGAGGTCAGCCCCAGCATTTT
NA,TRBJ2-7,TRBV18,few,CASSRQRGSSYEQYF,TGTGCCAGCTCGCGACAACGCGGGTCTTCCTACGAGCAGTACTTC
TRBD2,TRBJ2-1,TRBV7-9,once,CASSPFSGENNEQFF,TGTGCCAGCAGCCCCTTTAGCGGGGAGAACAATGAGCAGTTCTTC
TRBD2,TRBJ2-3,TRBV7-3,NA,CASSLTGGASDTQYF,TGTGCCAGCAGCTTAACCGGGGGGGCCTCAGATACGCAGTATTTT
NA,TRBJ2-7,TRBV10-3,NA,CAISAGSYEQYF,TGTGCCATCAGCGCCGGGAGCTACGAGCAGTACTTC
TRBD2,TRBJ2-1,TRBV7-3,NA,CASSNSGTSGGQQFF,TGTGCCAGCAGCAACTCCGGGACTAGCGGGGGACAGCAGTTCTTC